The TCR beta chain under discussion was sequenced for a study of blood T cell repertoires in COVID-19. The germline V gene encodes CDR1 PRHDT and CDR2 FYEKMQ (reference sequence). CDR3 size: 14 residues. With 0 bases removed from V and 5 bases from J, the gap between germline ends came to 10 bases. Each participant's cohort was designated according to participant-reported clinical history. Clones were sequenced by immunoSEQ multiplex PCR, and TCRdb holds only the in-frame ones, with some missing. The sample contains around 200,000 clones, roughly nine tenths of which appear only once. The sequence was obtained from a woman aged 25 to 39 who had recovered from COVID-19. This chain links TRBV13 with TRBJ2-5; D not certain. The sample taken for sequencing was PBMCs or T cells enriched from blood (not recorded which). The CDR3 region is CASSLGLRGETQYF. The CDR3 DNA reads TGTGCCAGCAGCTTAGGCCTCAGAGGCGAGACCCAGTACTTC. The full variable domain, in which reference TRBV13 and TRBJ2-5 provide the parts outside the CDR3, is AAGVIQSPRHLIKEKRETATLKCYPIPRHDTVYWYQQGPGQDPQFLISFYEKMQSDKGSIPDRFSAQQFSDYHSELNMSSLELGDSALYFCASSLGLRGETQYFGPGTRLLVL.